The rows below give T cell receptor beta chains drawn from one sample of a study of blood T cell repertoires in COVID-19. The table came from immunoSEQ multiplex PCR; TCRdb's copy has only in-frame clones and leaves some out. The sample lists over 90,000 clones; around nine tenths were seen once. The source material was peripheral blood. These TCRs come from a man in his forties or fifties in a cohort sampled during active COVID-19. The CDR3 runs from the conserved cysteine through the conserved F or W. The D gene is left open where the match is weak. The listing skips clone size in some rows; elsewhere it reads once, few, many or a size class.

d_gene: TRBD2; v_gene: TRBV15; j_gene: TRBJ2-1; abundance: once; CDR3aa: CATSRDRAGGPDEQFF; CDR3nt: TGTGCCACCAGCAGAGATCGGGCGGGGGGGCCGGACGAGCAGTTCTTC
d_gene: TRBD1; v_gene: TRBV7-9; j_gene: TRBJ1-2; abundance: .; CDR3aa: CASSYSTGNGYTF; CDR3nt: TGTGCCAGCAGCTACTCGACAGGGAATGGCTACACCTTC
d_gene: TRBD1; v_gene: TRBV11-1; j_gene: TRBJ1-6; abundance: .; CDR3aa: CASRSQGASSPLHF; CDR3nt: TGTGCCAGCAGATCCCAGGGGGCTAGTTCACCCCTCCACTTT
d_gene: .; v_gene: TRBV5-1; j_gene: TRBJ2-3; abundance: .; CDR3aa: CASYSTSTDTQYF; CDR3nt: TGCGCCAGCTATAGTACTAGCACAGATACGCAGTATTTT
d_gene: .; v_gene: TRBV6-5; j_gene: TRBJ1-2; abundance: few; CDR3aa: CASSYSYGENYGYTF; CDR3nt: TGTGCCAGCAGTTACTCTTACGGGGAGAACTATGGCTACACCTTC
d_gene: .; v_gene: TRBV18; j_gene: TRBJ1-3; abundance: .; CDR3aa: CASSPVVGAGNTIYF; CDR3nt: TGTGCCAGCTCACCAGTGGTAGGGGCTGGAAACACCATATATTTT
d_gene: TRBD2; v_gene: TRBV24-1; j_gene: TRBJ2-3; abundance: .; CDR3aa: CATRGGKASTDTQYF; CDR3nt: TGTGCCACCAGGGGGGGGAAAGCTAGCACAGATACGCAGTATTTT
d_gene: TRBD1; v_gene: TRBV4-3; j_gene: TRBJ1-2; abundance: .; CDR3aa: CASSQEQGAGGYTF; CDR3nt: TGCGCCAGCAGCCAAGAACAGGGGGCTGGGGGCTACACCTTC
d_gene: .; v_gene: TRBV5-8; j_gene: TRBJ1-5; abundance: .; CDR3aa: CASSRQNNQPQHF; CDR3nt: TGTGCCAGCAGCCGACAGAACAATCAGCCCCAGCATTTT
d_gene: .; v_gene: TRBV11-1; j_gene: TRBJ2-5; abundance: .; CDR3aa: CASSLGSLKETQYF; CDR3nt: TGTGCCAGCAGCTTAGGTTCACTAAAAGAGACCCAGTACTTC
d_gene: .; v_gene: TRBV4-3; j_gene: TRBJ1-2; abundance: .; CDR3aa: CASSQGGGRGHGYTF; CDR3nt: TGCGCCAGCAGCCAAGGGGGGGGTCGGGGACATGGCTACACCTTC
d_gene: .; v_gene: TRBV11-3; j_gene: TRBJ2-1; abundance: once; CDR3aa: CASSLGSLTYNEQFF; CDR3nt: TGTGCCAGCAGCTTAGGGAGTTTAACCTACAATGAGCAGTTCTTC
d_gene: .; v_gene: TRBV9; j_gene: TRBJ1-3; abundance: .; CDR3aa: CASSVGPRVGDTIYF; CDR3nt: TGTGCCAGCAGCGTAGGCCCCAGGGTAGGAGACACCATATATTTT
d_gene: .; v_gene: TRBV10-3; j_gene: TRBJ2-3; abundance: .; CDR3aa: CAISRESVDTQYF; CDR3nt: TGTGCCATCAGCCGGGAATCAGTAGATACGCAGTATTTT
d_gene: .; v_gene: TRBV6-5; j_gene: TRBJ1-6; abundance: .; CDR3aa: CASSYSLAGGNSPLHF; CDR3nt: TGTGCCAGCAGTTACTCCTTGGCAGGTGGGAATTCACCCCTCCACTTT
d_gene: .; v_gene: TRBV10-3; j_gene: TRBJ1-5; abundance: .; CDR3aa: CASWRGGVNQPQHF; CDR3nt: TGTGCCAGCTGGCGTGGGGGCGTCAATCAGCCCCAGCATTTT
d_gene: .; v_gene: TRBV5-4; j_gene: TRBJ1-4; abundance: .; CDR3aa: CASRNDTTTNEKLFF; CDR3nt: TGTGCCAGCAGAAATGACACCACAACTAATGAAAAACTGTTTTTT
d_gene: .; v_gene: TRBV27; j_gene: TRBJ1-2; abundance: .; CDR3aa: CASSGGGTFGYGYTF; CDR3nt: TGTGCCAGCAGCGGGGGGGGGACATTTGGCTATGGCTACACCTTC
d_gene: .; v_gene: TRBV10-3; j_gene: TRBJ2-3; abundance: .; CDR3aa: CAIVQGNTDTQYF; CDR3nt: TGTGCCATCGTACAGGGTAACACAGATACGCAGTATTTT
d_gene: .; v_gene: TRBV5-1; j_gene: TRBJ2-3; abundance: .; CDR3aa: CASSKRTDSTDTQYF; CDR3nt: TGCGCCAGCAGCAAACGGACAGATAGCACAGATACGCAGTATTTT
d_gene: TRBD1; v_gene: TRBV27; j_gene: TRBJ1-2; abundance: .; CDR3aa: CASSFTGGNGYTF; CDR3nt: TGTGCCAGCAGTTTCACAGGGGGAAATGGCTACACCTTC
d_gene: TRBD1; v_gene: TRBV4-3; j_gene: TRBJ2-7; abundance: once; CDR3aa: CASSQGLQGIHEQYF; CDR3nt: TGCGCCAGCAGCCAAGGGCTACAGGGGATCCACGAGCAGTACTTC
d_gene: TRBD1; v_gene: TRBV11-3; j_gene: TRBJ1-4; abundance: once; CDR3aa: CASSPRDSFNEKLFF; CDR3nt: TGTGCCAGCAGCCCCCGGGACAGTTTTAATGAAAAACTGTTTTTT
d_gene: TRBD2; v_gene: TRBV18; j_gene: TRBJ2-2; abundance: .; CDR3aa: CASSPGLASFGELFF; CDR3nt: TGTGCCAGCTCACCGGGACTAGCGTCTTTCGGGGAGCTGTTTTTT
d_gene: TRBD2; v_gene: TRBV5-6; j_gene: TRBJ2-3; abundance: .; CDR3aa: CASSLLGGDLGTQYF; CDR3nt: TGTGCCAGCAGCTTGTTGGGGGGGGACCTCGGTACGCAGTATTTT
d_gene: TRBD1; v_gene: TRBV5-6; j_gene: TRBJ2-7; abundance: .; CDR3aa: CASRPRQGRGEQYF; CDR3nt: TGTGCCAGCAGACCCAGACAGGGTCGTGGCGAGCAGTACTTC
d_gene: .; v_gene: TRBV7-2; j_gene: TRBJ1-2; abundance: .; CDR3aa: CASSFKGDPYYGYTF; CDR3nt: TGTGCCAGCAGCTTCAAAGGGGATCCGTACTATGGCTACACCTTC
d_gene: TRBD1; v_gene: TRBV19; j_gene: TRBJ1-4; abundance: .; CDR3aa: CASSPRLQGGEKLFF; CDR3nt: TGTGCCAGTAGTCCCCGATTACAGGGGGGCGAAAAACTGTTTTTT
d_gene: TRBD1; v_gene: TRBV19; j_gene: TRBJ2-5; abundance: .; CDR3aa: CASGGTGAETQYF; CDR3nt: TGTGCCAGCGGCGGGACAGGAGCAGAGACCCAGTACTTC
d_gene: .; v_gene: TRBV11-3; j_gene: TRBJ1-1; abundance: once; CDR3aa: CASSHVGTKFHTEAFF; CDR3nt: TGTGCCAGCAGCCATGTCGGGACAAAGTTTCACACTGAAGCTTTCTTT
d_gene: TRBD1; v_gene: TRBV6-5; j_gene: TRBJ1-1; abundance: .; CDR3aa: CASRAWTGVTEAFF; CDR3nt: TGTGCCAGCAGAGCTTGGACAGGGGTCACTGAAGCTTTCTTT
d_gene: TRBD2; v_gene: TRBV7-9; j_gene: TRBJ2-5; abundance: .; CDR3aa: CASSLSGRGRETQYF; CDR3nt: TGTGCCAGCAGCCTCTCCGGGAGGGGGAGAGAGACCCAGTACTTC
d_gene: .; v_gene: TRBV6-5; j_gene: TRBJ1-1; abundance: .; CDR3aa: CASSTRVGLTEAFF; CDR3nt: TGTGCCAGCAGTACCAGGGTTGGTCTAACTGAAGCTTTCTTT
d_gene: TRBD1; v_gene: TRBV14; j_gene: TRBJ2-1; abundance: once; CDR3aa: CASSLRQGPYNEQFF; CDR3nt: TGTGCCAGCAGCCTCAGACAGGGTCCTTACAATGAGCAGTTCTTC
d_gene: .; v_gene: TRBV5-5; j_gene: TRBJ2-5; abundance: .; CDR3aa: CASSLIRGKTQYF; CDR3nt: TGTGCCAGCAGCTTGATCAGGGGAAAGACCCAGTACTTC
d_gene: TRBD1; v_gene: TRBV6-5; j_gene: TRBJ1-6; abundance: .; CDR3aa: CASSYRQGGSPLHF; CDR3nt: TGTGCCAGCAGTTACCGACAGGGTGGTTCACCCCTCCACTTT
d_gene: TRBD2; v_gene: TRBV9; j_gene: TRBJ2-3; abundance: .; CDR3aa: CASSPSSRGGRTDTQYF; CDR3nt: TGTGCCAGCAGCCCCTCCTCGCGGGGGGGTCGGACAGATACGCAGTATTTT
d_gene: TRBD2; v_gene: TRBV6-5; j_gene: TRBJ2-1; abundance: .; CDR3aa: CASRFAGDYNEQFF; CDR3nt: TGTGCCAGCAGATTTGCGGGGGATTACAATGAGCAGTTCTTC
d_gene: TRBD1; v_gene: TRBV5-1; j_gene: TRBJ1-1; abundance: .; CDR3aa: CASVDRGSRTEAFF; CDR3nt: TGCGCCAGCGTTGACAGGGGCAGCCGCACTGAAGCTTTCTTT
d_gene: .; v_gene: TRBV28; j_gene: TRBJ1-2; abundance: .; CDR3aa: CASSLGRINGYTF; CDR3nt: TGTGCCAGCAGTTTGGGCAGAATTAATGGCTACACCTTC
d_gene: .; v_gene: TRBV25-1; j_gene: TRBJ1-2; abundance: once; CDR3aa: CASRNTGWDGYTF; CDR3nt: TGTGCCAGCAGGAATACAGGGTGGGATGGCTACACCTTC
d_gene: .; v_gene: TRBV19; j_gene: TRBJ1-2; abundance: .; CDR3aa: CASSESHYGYTF; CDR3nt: TGTGCCAGTAGTGAGAGCCACTATGGCTACACCTTC
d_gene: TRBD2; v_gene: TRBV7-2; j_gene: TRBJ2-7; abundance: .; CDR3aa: CASSDHSGGLGEQYF; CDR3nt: TGTGCCAGCAGCGATCATAGCGGGGGTCTGGGCGAGCAGTACTTC
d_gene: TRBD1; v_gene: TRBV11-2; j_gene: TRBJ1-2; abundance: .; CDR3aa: CASSLGDRGYGYTF; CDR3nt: TGTGCCAGCAGCTTAGGGGACAGGGGTTATGGCTACACCTTC
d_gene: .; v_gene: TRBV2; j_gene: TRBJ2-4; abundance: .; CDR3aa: CASSESGTKNIQYF; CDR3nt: TGTGCCAGCAGTGAATCGGGAACCAAAAACATTCAGTACTTC